The sequence of this TCR beta chain was determined in a study of blood T cell repertoires in COVID-19. Whole-study context: Both acute and convalescent COVID-19 samples were obtained from the United States, Italy and Spain. Nucleic acid was either cDNA or gDNA, and it came from T cells, B-cell-depleted T cells, or PBMCs.

Looked up from germline, CDR1 is MGHRA and CDR2 is YSYEKL. V lost 0 bases and J lost 5, with 10 bases in between. The CDR3 is 14 residues long. Per the original methods: Quantification of nucleated cells was approximated via reference gene primer amplification. The method was immunoSEQ multiplex PCR; TCRdb's version includes in-frame clones alone and lacks a portion of them. D and trimming were read from the DNA, whereas the V and J calls and clone size are those reported in that table. The table shows about 190,000 clones, with about 82% occurring only once. The chain uses TRBV4-1 and TRBJ1-1; D is perhaps TRBD1 (6 bases). Source material: peripheral blood. The sequence was obtained from a woman between 25 and 40 years old with acute or convalescent COVID-19. Here the CDR3 DNA reads TGCGCCAGCAGCCAAGAAAACAGGGTAACTGAAGCTTTCTTT. Protein: CASSQENRVTEAFF.